Listed here is a single T cell receptor (beta chain). The antigen remains unidentified. There are 17 residues in the CDR3. The trim removed 2 bases at V and 0 bases at J, leaving 8 bases unmatched. The germline gives CDR1 LGHNA, CDR2 YSLEER. The table came from immunoSEQ multiplex PCR; TCRdb's copy has only in-frame clones and leaves some out. Here the sample spans 65,000 to 85,000 clones, 85% to 95% being singletons. The sample originates from a study of cytomegalovirus exposure and HLA in healthy donors. Across the whole study: Later, an analysis reported that the approximately 120 validation repertoires had used the same platform as the 500 to 750 first-cohort repertoires.

Study results and limitations: Subsequent analysis found a tendency for first-cohort TCR clusters to co-occur within the 110 or so validation repertoires. Specificity of a few CMV-associated chains for CMV antigens was verified in vitro.

Sequencing was done on a sample of PBMCs. The rearrangement links TRBV4-3 to TRBJ2-3; the match to TRBD2 covers 7 bases. This receptor was identified in a woman aged 18 to 35 in good health and CMV-seronegative. This chain's CDR3 is CASSQRPGGTSTDTQYF. The CDR3 coding sequence is TGCGCCAGCAGCCAAAGACCCGGGGGGACTAGCACAGATACGCAGTATTTT.